This TCR beta chain is from a study of cytomegalovirus exposure and HLA in healthy donors. Looked up from germline, CDR1 is MDHEN and CDR2 is SYDVKM. Trimming shortened V by 10 bases and J by 10 bases, and 17 bases separated the two germline ends. CDR3 length: 12 residues. With 60 Vbeta and 13 Jbeta primers, the PCR was carried out. Some clones are missing from TCRdb's copy, which holds only in-frame ones; the method was immunoSEQ multiplex PCR. The repertoire holds roughly 150,000 clones, approximately 82% seen once, with 7% to 9.5% in the top ten. This clone was observed a handful of times. The source of this sequence is a male donor in good health and CMV-seropositive. The sample was PBMCs. The V gene is TRBV28, the J gene TRBJ2-1; perhaps TRBD2 as D (5 bases). CDR3 amino acids: CANNQAREEQFF. In DNA form, the CDR3 reads TGTGCCAATAATCAAGCGAGGGAGGAGCAGTTCTTC.